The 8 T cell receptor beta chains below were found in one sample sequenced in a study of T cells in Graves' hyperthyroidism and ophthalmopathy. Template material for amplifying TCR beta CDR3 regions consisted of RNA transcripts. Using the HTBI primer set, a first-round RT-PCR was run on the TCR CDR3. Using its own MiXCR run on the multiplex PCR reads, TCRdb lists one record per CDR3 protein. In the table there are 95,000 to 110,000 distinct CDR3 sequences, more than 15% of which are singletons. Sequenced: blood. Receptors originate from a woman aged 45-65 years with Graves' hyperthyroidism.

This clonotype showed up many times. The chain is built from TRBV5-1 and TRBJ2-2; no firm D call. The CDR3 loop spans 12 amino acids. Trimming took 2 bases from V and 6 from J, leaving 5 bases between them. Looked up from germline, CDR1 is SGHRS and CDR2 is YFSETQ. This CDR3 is CASSFTSGELFF. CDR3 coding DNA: TGCGCCAGCAGCTTTACATCCGGGGAGCTGTTTTTT.

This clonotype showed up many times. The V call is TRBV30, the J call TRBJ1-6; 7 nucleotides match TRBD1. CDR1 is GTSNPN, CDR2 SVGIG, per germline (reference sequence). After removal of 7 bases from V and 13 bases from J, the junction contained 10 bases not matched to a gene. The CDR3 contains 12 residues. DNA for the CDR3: TGTGCCTCGAAACGCGACAGGGTCCCCCTCCACTTT. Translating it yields CASKRDRVPLHF.

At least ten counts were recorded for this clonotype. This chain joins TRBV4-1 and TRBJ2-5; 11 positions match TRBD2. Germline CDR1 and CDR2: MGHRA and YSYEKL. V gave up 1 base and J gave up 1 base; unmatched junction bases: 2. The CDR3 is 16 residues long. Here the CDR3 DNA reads TGCGCCAGCAGCCAAGCCGGGACTAGCGGCCAAGAGACCCAGTACTTC. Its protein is CASSQAGTSGQETQYF.

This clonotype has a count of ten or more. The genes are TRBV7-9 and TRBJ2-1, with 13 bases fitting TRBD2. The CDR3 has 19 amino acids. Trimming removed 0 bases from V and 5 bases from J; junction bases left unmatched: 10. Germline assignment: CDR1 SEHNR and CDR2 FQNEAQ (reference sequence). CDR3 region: CASSLAILAGGPFDNEQFF. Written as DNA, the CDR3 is TGTGCCAGCAGCTTAGCGATACTAGCGGGAGGGCCGTTCGACAATGAGCAGTTCTTC.

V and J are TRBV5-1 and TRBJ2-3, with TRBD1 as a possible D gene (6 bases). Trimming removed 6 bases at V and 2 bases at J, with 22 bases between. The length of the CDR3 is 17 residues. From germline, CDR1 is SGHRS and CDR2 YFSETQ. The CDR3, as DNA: TGCGCCAGCAACGAAGACCCCGACAGGATTCACACAGATACGCAGTATTTT. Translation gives CASNEDPDRIHTDTQYF.

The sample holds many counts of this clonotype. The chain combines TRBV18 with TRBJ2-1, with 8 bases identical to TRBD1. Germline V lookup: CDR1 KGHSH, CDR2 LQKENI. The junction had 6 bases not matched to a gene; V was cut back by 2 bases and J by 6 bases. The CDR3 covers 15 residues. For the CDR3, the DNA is TGTGCCAGCTCACCAAGGAGACAGGGGTTCAATGAGCAGTTCTTC. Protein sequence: CASSPRRQGFNEQFF.

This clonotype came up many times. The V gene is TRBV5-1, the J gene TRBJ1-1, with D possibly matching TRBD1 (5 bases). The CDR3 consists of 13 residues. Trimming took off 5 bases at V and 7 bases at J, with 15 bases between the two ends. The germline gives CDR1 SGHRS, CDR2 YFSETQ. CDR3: CASRGGGVNEAFF. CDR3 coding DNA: TGCGCCAGCAGGGGGGGGGGGGTAAATGAAGCTTTCTTT.

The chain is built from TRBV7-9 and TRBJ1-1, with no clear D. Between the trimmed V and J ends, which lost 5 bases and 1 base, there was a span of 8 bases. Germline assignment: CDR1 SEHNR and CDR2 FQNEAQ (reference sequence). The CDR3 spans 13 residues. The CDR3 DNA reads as TGTGCCAGCAGCCTAATAGAGAACACTGAAGCTTTCTTT. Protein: CASSLIENTEAFF.